These 29 T cell receptor beta chains were all obtained from the same sample, sequenced in a study of T cell changes during pregnancy in multiple sclerosis. The protocol was immunoSEQ multiplex PCR, while the TCRdb copy is restricted to in-frame clones and leaves out a portion. This sample has under 100,000 clones, with about 91% found just once. The material was peripheral blood, obtained in the first trimester of pregnancy. Source of these receptors: a female donor in good health, enrolled as a control in a pregnancy study.

The chain has TRBV28 and TRBJ2-7; weak D call: TRBD1 (5 bases). This CDR3 region has 14 residues. Trimming took 3 bases from V and 5 from J, leaving 14 bases between them. Germline V gives CDR1 MDHEN, CDR2 SYDVKM. The CDR3 loop reads CASSFFQGSNEQYF. CDR3 bases: TGTGCCAGCAGTTTTTTTCAGGGTTCTAACGAGCAGTACTTC.

The CDR3: CASSLVAGTGSDTQYF. CDR3 in DNA: TGCGCCAGCAGCCTAGTGGCCGGGACCGGGAGTGATACGCAGTATTTT. V is TRBV4-3 and J is TRBJ2-3; perhaps TRBD2 as D (6 bases). Trimming took off 4 bases at V and 6 bases at J, with 20 bases between the two ends. The CDR3 runs 16 residues. Germline CDR1 and CDR2: LGHNA and YSLEER.

The V call is TRBV11-2, the J call TRBJ2-7; perhaps TRBD1 as D (5 bases). Per germline, CDR1 SGHAT and CDR2 FQNNGV. The germline V and J ends were trimmed by 1 base and 2 bases, with 15 bases remaining between them. The CDR3 is 16 amino acids. The chain's CDR3 is CASSLGKGIGAYEQYF. DNA for the CDR3: TGTGCCAGCAGCTTAGGGAAGGGTATAGGGGCCTACGAGCAGTACTTC.

The rearrangement links TRBV7-3 to TRBJ2-1; TRBD1 might be the D (5 bases). The germline V and J ends were trimmed by 2 bases and 4 bases, with 12 bases remaining between them. This CDR3 is built from 15 residues. Germline V gene sequence: CDR1 SGHTA, CDR2 FQGTGA. The CDR3 bases are TGTGCCAGCAGCTTAGGACATTCCATATACAATGAGCAGTTCTTC. It translates to CASSLGHSIYNEQFF.

The V and J genes are TRBV4-3 and TRBJ1-1; D remains unclear. There are 14 residues in the CDR3. Germline V gene data show CDR1 as LGHNA and CDR2 as YSLEER. V was trimmed by 0 bases and J by 1 base, leaving 6 bases between them. Here the CDR3 reads CASSQEPGNTEAFF. As DNA, the CDR3 is TGCGCCAGCAGCCAAGAACCGGGGAACACTGAAGCTTTCTTT.

This clone is a singleton in its sample. V gene TRBV4-3 combines with J gene TRBJ1-2, with TRBD1 identical over 8 bases. Trimming cost V 0 bases and J 7 bases; bases outside gene matches: 7. The germline CDR1 and CDR2 sequences are LGHNA and YSLEER. The CDR3 has 15 residues. CDR3 DNA sequence: TGCGCCAGCAGCCAAGATAGGCAGGGGGCGCCTGGCTACACCTTC. Translating it yields CASSQDRQGAPGYTF.

This clone was seen only once. The CDR3 reads CASSQVQRGGHITDTQYF. The CDR3 DNA is TGCGCCAGCAGCCAAGTACAGCGGGGGGGCCACATCACAGATACGCAGTATTTT. This sequence joins TRBV4-1 and TRBJ2-3; TRBD2 matches 10 bases. CDR3 length: 18 amino acids. Trimming at V came to 1 base and at J to 2 bases, leaving 9 bases not matched to a gene. Germline V gene lookup returns CDR1 MGHRA and CDR2 YSYEKL.

The J gene is TRBJ1-5, the V gene TRBV7-2; TRBD1 aligns across 8 bases. V shed 5 bases, J shed 6 bases, and the junction held 9 bases outside the gene matches. CDR3 length equals 15 residues. The germline gives CDR1 SGHTA, CDR2 FQGNSA. The CDR3 here is CASSAQGVGGQPQHF. In DNA form, the CDR3 reads TGTGCCAGCAGCGCACAGGGGGTGGGTGGTCAGCCCCAGCATTTT.

The V and J genes are TRBV7-3 and TRBJ2-1; TRBD2 matches at 14 bases. The germline V gene encodes CDR1 SGHTA and CDR2 FQGTGA. The CDR3 runs to 18 residues. Trimming took 1 base from V and 5 from J; bases not matched to a gene: 7. The CDR3 nucleotides read TGTGCCAGCAGCTTAAACGGATTGGGACTAGCGGGGGACAATGAGCAGTTCTTC. This sequence encodes CASSLNGLGLAGDNEQFF.

This rearrangement joins TRBV6-5 to TRBJ1-4; possible D gene TRBD1, 5 bases. Germline-derived CDR1 and CDR2 are MNHEY and SVGAGI. V was trimmed by 5 bases and J by 5 bases, leaving 15 bases between them. This CDR3 comprises 15 residues. CDR3 in amino acids: CASSGGRDRNEKLFF. In DNA, the CDR3 is TGTGCCAGCAGTGGCGGGAGGGACCGGAATGAAAAACTGTTTTTT.

The genes are TRBV4-1 and TRBJ1-4; D uncertain. The CDR3 loop spans 16 amino acids. The germline V and J ends were trimmed by 0 bases and 5 bases, with 13 bases remaining between them. Per germline, CDR1 MGHRA and CDR2 YSYEKL. The CDR3 DNA follows: TGCGCCAGCAGCCAAGATTTGGCCCGCAGGAATGAAAAACTGTTTTTT. Its protein product is CASSQDLARRNEKLFF.

This clone appeared a few times. At the DNA level, this CDR3 is encoded by other sequences in the same sample as well. The genes are TRBV4-3 and TRBJ2-5; 10 nucleotides line up with TRBD1. V gave up 2 bases and J gave up 5 bases; unmatched junction bases: 5. This CDR3 contains 15 residues. In germline, CDR1 is LGHNA, CDR2 YSLEER. Here the CDR3 reads CASSQRQGAQETQYF. CDR3 DNA sequence: TGCGCCAGCAGCCAACGACAGGGGGCCCAGGAGACCCAGTACTTC.

This chain connects TRBV7-3 to TRBJ2-7; tentative D call: TRBD1 (5 bases). Trimming stripped 2 bases from V and 2 bases from J, with 13 bases between. Germline lookup yields CDR1 SGHTA and CDR2 FQGTGA. The length of the CDR3 is 15 residues. The DNA for the CDR3 is TGTGCCAGCAGCTTAGGGGCAGGGTTACCCTACGAGCAGTACTTC. Protein sequence: CASSLGAGLPYEQYF.

This chain links TRBV6-5 with TRBJ2-7, with D possibly TRBD1 on 5 matching bases. The CDR3 loop spans 14 amino acids. Trimming took off 3 bases at V and 2 bases at J, with 11 bases between the two ends. From germline, CDR1 is MNHEY and CDR2 SVGAGI. CDR3: CASSYKGPTYEQYF. The CDR3 nucleotides are TGTGCCAGCAGTTATAAGGGGCCCACCTACGAGCAGTACTTC.

A note on this clone: Germline is not matched at one junction end, which may reflect a read error. The chain combines TRBV20-1 with TRBJ1-2; possibly TRBD1 for D (6 bases). CDR1 and CDR2 from the germline V gene are DFQATT and SNEGSKA (reference sequence). This CDR3 is 11 amino acids long. The CDR3: CSAREGGLSSF. DNA for the CDR3: TGCAGTGCTAGAGAGGGGGGGCTGAGCTCCTTC.

The V and J genes are TRBV4-1 and TRBJ1-6; D remains unclear. CDR1 is MGHRA and CDR2 is YSYEKL in the germline V gene. CDR3 length: 14 amino acids. The V end was cut by 4 bases, the J end by 10 bases, with 14 bases between. CDR3 in amino acids: CASSPERMGSPLHF. The CDR3 nucleotides are TGCGCCAGCAGCCCGGAAAGGATGGGCTCACCCCTCCACTTT.

The CDR3 region has the DNA TGTGCCAGCTCACCACCGGAAGCCAGGGGCGGCTACACCTTC. Translation: CASSPPEARGGYTF. The genes are TRBV18 and TRBJ1-2, with TRBD1 as a possible D gene (6 bases). The V and J ends lost 0 bases and 8 bases respectively, with 13 bases between them. Germline CDR1 reads KGHSH; CDR2 reads LQKENI. CDR3 length: 14 amino acids. The full variable domain, in which reference TRBV18 and TRBJ1-2 provide the parts outside the CDR3, is NAGVMQNPRHLVRRRGQEARLRCSPMKGHSHVYWYRQLPEEGLKFMVYLQKENIIDESGMPKERFSAEFPKEGPSILRIQQVVRGDSAAYFCASSPPEARGGYTFGSGTRLTVV.

The chain has TRBV7-9 and TRBJ2-1, with 8 bases that match TRBD1. This CDR3 has 18 amino acids. Germline CDR1 reads SEHNR; CDR2 reads FQNEAQ (reference sequence). J was trimmed by 6 bases and V by 4 bases; bases with no gene match: 17. The CDR3 is CASSSLPSAGTGSNEQFF. The CDR3 DNA reads TGTGCCAGCAGCTCATTACCTTCCGCCGGGACAGGTAGCAATGAGCAGTTCTTC.

The rearrangement joins TRBV6-5 to TRBJ2-7; the D is unclear. The CDR3 consists of 15 residues. CDR1 is MNHEY, CDR2 SVGAGI, per germline. Between the trimmed V and J ends, which lost 7 bases and 0 bases, there was a span of 16 bases. The CDR3 here is CASTPTEPSSYEQYF. CDR3 DNA sequence: TGTGCCAGCACCCCGACCGAACCTAGCTCCTACGAGCAGTACTTC.

The chain is built from TRBV2 and TRBJ2-5; D not resolved. The CDR3 sequence is 11 residues long. Trimming stripped 4 bases from V and 5 bases from J, with 5 bases between. Looked up from germline, CDR1 is SNHLY and CDR2 is FYNNEI. Written as DNA, the CDR3 is TGTGCCAGCAGTGCTCGGGAGACCCAGTACTTC. Amino acid sequence: CASSARETQYF. The whole variable domain, filled in from reference TRBV2 and TRBJ2-5, reads EPEVTQTPSHQVTQMGQEVILRCVPISNHLYFYWYRQILGQKVEFLVSFYNNEISEKSEIFDDQFSVERPDGSNFTLKIRSTKLEDSAMYFCASSARETQYFGPGTRLLVL.

V gene TRBV25-1 combines with J gene TRBJ1-1; 9 nucleotides align to TRBD1. The V gene's germline CDR1 is MGHDK and CDR2 SYGVNS. The CDR3 is 15 residues long. The J segment lost 11 bases and the V segment lost 2 bases, leaving 12 bases of the junction unmatched. The CDR3, as DNA: TGTGCCAGCAGTGAAGTAGGTGGGACAGGGAGGGTCGCTTTCTTT. Translated, it gives CASSEVGGTGRVAFF.

The rearrangement links TRBV6-5 to TRBJ1-5; 7 bases agree with TRBD1. The junction had 5 bases not matched to a gene; V was cut back by 0 bases and J by 12 bases. The CDR3 loop spans 13 amino acids. Per germline, CDR1 MNHEY and CDR2 SVGAGI. DNA for the CDR3: TGTGCCAGCAGTTACTCGAGACAGGGCATCCAGCATTTT. Amino acids: CASSYSRQGIQHF.

V and J are TRBV2 and TRBJ2-3; 7 bases match TRBD2. The CDR3 loop spans 14 amino acids. CDR1 is SNHLY, CDR2 FYNNEI, per germline. V lost 4 bases, J lost 2 bases, and 3 bases stayed unmatched. The CDR3 spells CASSAGDYTDTQYF. The CDR3 DNA reads as TGTGCCAGCAGTGCCGGGGACTACACAGATACGCAGTATTTT.

Here the CDR3 DNA reads TGTGCCAGCAGTTACTCGCGGACAGGTGCAACTTACGAGCAGTACTTC. Its protein is CASSYSRTGATYEQYF. V and J are TRBV6-5 and TRBJ2-7, with TRBD1 matching over 7 bases. Germline CDR1 is MNHEY and CDR2 is SVGAGI. J lost 4 bases, V lost 0 bases, and 9 bases had no gene match. The CDR3 spans 16 residues.

This rearrangement joins TRBV19 to TRBJ1-5; 9 bases are shared with TRBD1. CDR1 and CDR2 from the germline V gene are LNHDA and SQIVND (reference sequence). The CDR3 extends over 17 amino acids. Losses at the gene ends were 7 bases for V and 2 bases for J; bases not matched to a gene: 12. The CDR3 region is CASTSLGGQGGNQPQHF. DNA of the CDR3: TGTGCCAGTACTAGCCTTGGGGGACAGGGTGGCAATCAGCCCCAGCATTTT.

V usage is TRBV7-3 and J usage is TRBJ1-3; unclear D gene. Germline V lookup: CDR1 SGHTA, CDR2 FQGTGA. The CDR3 length is 14 residues. V was clipped by 0 bases and J by 0 bases, with 3 bases between them. The CDR3 sequence is CASSLTVSGNTIYF. DNA of the CDR3: TGTGCCAGCAGCTTAACCGTCTCTGGAAACACCATATATTTT. Variable domain in full (rest from reference TRBV7-3 and TRBJ1-3): GAGVSQTPSNKVTEKGKYVELRCDPISGHTALYWYRQSLGQGPEFLIYFQGTGAADDSGLPNDRFFAVRPEGSVSTLKIQRTERGDSAVYLCASSLTVSGNTIYFGEGSWLTVV.

This clone showed up just once. The rearrangement uses TRBV7-9 and TRBJ2-7; 7 bases agree with TRBD1. Per germline, CDR1 SEHNR and CDR2 FQNEAQ (reference sequence). V lost 1 base and J lost 3; bases outside the gene matches: 6. The CDR3 length is 15 residues. The CDR3, as DNA: TGTGCCAGCAGCTTAGTTCGGGGACAGAACTACGAGCAGTACTTC. Translated, it gives CASSLVRGQNYEQYF.

V is TRBV11-2 and J is TRBJ1-6, with D possibly being TRBD1 (5 bases). Trimming took off 4 bases at V and 7 bases at J, with 5 bases between the two ends. The CDR3 spans 12 residues. The germline CDR1 and CDR2 sequences are SGHAT and FQNNGV. CDR3 nucleotides: TGTGCCAGCAGCTACAGGAATTCACCCCTCCACTTT. As protein: CASSYRNSPLHF. The variable domain in full, completed from reference TRBV11-2 and TRBJ1-6, reads EAGVAQSPRYKIIEKRQSVAFWCNPISGHATLYWYQQILGQGPKLLIQFQNNGVVDDSQLPKDRFSAERLKGVDSTLKIQPAKLEDSAVYLCASSYRNSPLHFGNGTRLTVT.

The rearrangement uses TRBV5-1 and TRBJ2-5; 12 nucleotides match TRBD2. The CDR3 is 14 residues long. With 6 bases clipped from V and 2 bases from J, the junction kept 2 bases outside the gene matches. Germline values: CDR1 SGHRS, CDR2 YFSETQ. The CDR3 sequence: CASTLAGGQETQYF. The CDR3 region has the DNA TGCGCCAGCACTCTAGCGGGGGGGCAAGAGACCCAGTACTTC.